The present T cell receptor beta chain was sequenced within a study of beta chain features in type 1 diabetes. Findings and caveats of the study: Highly expressing activated T cells could be over-counted with a cDNA template.

This CDR3 region has 16 residues. The germline gives CDR1 SNHLY, CDR2 FYNNEI. Unmatched junction bases numbered 10, after V lost 6 bases and J lost 5 bases. Reverse transcribing all isolated RNA meant expressed TCRB transcripts were sequenced. There were 3.5 million to 4.5 million reads on average in the naive, central memory and regulatory T cell samples. Using immunoSEQ multiplex PCR, the repertoire was profiled, and TCRdb retains in-frame clones only, with some absent. The data hold 860,000 or so clones, with roughly 15% observed a single time. This clone appeared a few times. No antigen is known for it.

This chain joins TRBV2 and TRBJ2-2, with 9 positions matching TRBD2. The sequence derives from a woman younger than 30 in good health. The sequencing sample was made of naive CD4+ T cells from blood. As DNA, the CDR3 is TGTGCCAGCAGGATCCAGCGGGAGGTATATACCGGGGAGCTGTTTTTT. This translates into CASRIQREVYTGELFF. The complete variable domain, with remaining parts taken from reference TRBV2 and TRBJ2-2, reads EPEVTQTPSHQVTQMGQEVILRCVPISNHLYFYWYRQILGQKVEFLVSFYNNEISEKSEIFDDQFSVERPDGSNFTLKIRSTKLEDSAMYFCASRIQREVYTGELFFGEGSRLTVL.